Below, 15 T cell receptor beta chains from the same sample are listed, as sequenced in a study of cytomegalovirus exposure and HLA in healthy donors. PCR used 60 Vbeta primers and 13 Jbeta primers. Here immunoSEQ multiplex PCR was the method, and the copy in TCRdb shows in-frame clones only, minus some. This table has about 190,000 clones, approximately 70% appearing once. What was sequenced was PBMCs. The receptor set was obtained from a woman aged 25 to 39 in good health and CMV-seropositive.

This clone appeared a few times. The chain employs TRBV28 and TRBJ1-4; D ambiguous. CDR3 length: 12 residues. The germline V gene encodes CDR1 MDHEN and CDR2 SYDVKM. This chain's CDR3 is CAVEGRGEKLFF. CDR3 DNA: TGTGCAGTCGAGGGAAGAGGTGAAAAACTGTTTTTT.

V gene TRBV28 combines with J gene TRBJ2-4; 10 nucleotides align to TRBD2. The germline V gene has CDR1 MDHEN and CDR2 SYDVKM. The CDR3 is 18 amino acids. V gave up 4 bases and J gave up 2 bases; unmatched junction bases: 11. In nucleotides, the CDR3 is TGTGCCAGCAGTTCCATAGGGCTAGCGGGAGACCCCAAAAACATTCAGTACTTC. It specifies CASSSIGLAGDPKNIQYF.

The V gene is TRBV4-1, the J gene TRBJ2-5; TRBD2 aligns across 7 bases. The V segment lost 4 bases and the J segment 1 base; nucleotides outside the gene matches: 12. Germline V gives CDR1 MGHRA, CDR2 YSYEKL. CDR3 size: 17 residues. CDR3 in DNA: TGCGCCAGCAGCCCGGACGGTAATCCTAGCGGCCAAGAGACCCAGTACTTC. Protein sequence: CASSPDGNPSGQETQYF.

The chain joins TRBV6-5 to TRBJ1-1, with 8 bases identical to TRBD1. Per germline, CDR1 MNHEY and CDR2 SVGAGI. The CDR3 contains 14 residues. J was trimmed by 7 bases and V by 5 bases; bases with no gene match: 9. The CDR3 is CASSNGQGWGEAFF. As DNA, the CDR3 is TGTGCCAGCAGTAATGGACAGGGCTGGGGTGAAGCTTTCTTT.

The chain has TRBV28 and TRBJ2-6; weak D call: TRBD2 (5 bases). Germline loops: CDR1 MDHEN, CDR2 SYDVKM. Between the trimmed V and J ends, which lost 4 bases and 3 bases, there was a span of 10 bases. The CDR3 is 15 residues long. CDR3 sequence: CASSSRTFGANVLTF. The CDR3 DNA reads TGTGCCAGCAGTTCACGGACTTTTGGGGCCAACGTCCTGACTTTC.

This clone was recorded a few times. Other nucleotide sequences in the sample specify the same CDR3. The J gene is TRBJ1-2, the V gene TRBV5-1; 8 bases are shared with TRBD1. The CDR3 runs to 14 residues. CDR1 and CDR2 from the germline V gene are SGHRS and YFSETQ. J lost 4 bases, V lost 0 bases, and 2 bases had no gene match. The CDR3 loop is CASSLGQGSYGYTF. CDR3 nucleotides: TGCGCCAGCAGCTTGGGACAGGGGAGCTATGGCTACACCTTC.

The J gene is TRBJ1-5, the V gene TRBV5-5; D is ambiguous. The V and J ends lost 0 bases and 1 base respectively, with 8 bases between them. In germline, CDR1 is SGHKS, CDR2 YYEKEE (reference sequence). This CDR3 is 15 amino acids long. CDR3 coding DNA: TGTGCCAGCAGCTTGGAGGAGGTGAGCAATCAGCCCCAGCATTTT. It encodes CASSLEEVSNQPQHF.

This clone appeared a few times. This chain joins TRBV10-3 and TRBJ1-3, with 10 bases fitting TRBD1. J was trimmed by 2 bases and V by 3 bases; bases with no gene match: 7. This CDR3 is built from 17 residues. Looked up from germline, CDR1 is ENHRY and CDR2 is SYGVKD. The CDR3 loop is CAISDPGQGRAGNTIYF. CDR3 in DNA: TGTGCCATCAGTGATCCGGGACAGGGGAGGGCTGGAAACACCATATATTTT.

This clone showed up just a few times. The gene calls are TRBV27 and TRBJ2-5; TRBD1 agrees at 7 bases. V dropped 5 bases and J dropped 0; count of bases not matched to a gene: 6. The CDR3 consists of 15 residues. Germline V lookup: CDR1 MNHEY, CDR2 SMNVEV (reference sequence). The CDR3 region has the DNA TGTGCCAGCAGTCCCGTAGACAGGGACCAAGAGACCCAGTACTTC. Amino acids: CASSPVDRDQETQYF.

Points on this clone: Other DNA sequences in this specimen translate into the identical CDR3. The rearrangement links TRBV18 to TRBJ1-1, with D perhaps TRBD1 (5 bases). The CDR3 runs 14 residues. The V end lost 1 base, the J end lost 1 base, and 7 bases lay between the germline ends. Germline CDR1 is KGHSH and CDR2 is LQKENI. For the CDR3, the DNA is TGTGCCAGCTCACCACTAACAGGGAACACTGAAGCTTTCTTT. Amino acid sequence: CASSPLTGNTEAFF.

This clone was recorded a few times. The V and J genes are TRBV2 and TRBJ2-1; 8 bases match TRBD2. The CDR3 loop spans 17 amino acids. Germline V gene data show CDR1 as SNHLY and CDR2 as FYNNEI. J was trimmed by 5 bases and V by 4 bases; bases with no gene match: 13. Written as DNA, the CDR3 is TGTGCCAGCAGTGGGGGGGTCCTTGCGGGGGGAGACAATGAGCAGTTCTTC. It encodes CASSGGVLAGGDNEQFF.

This clone was observed a few times. J is TRBJ2-1 and V is TRBV6-1; no clear D. V lost 2 bases and J lost 4, with 6 bases in between. The CDR3 is 13 amino acids. The germline V gene has CDR1 MNHNS and CDR2 SASEGT. CDR3 DNA sequence: TGTGCCAGCAGTGAAAGCTGGTACAATGAGCAGTTCTTC. This gives the protein CASSESWYNEQFF.

The rearrangement joins TRBV5-4 to TRBJ1-4, with D perhaps matching TRBD1 (6 bases). This CDR3 contains 14 residues. With 4 bases removed from V and 3 bases from J, the gap between germline ends came to 10 bases. Germline lookup yields CDR1 SGHNT and CDR2 YYREEE (reference sequence). CDR3 bases: TGTGCCAGCAGCGCTCAGGGGTCTAATGAAAAACTGTTTTTT. Protein product: CASSAQGSNEKLFF.

The chain couples TRBV19 to TRBJ2-2, with D perhaps matching TRBD2 (5 bases). Germline V lookup: CDR1 LNHDA, CDR2 SQIVND (reference sequence). V lost 5 bases, J lost 7 bases, and 11 bases lay in between. The CDR3 runs 13 residues. The CDR3 loop is CASSVTRGGELFF. The CDR3 DNA follows: TGTGCCAGTAGTGTTACTCGGGGCGGGGAGCTGTTTTTT. Combining the CDR3 with reference TRBV19 and TRBJ2-2 gives the whole variable domain DGGITQSPKYLFRKEGQNVTLSCEQNLNHDAMYWYRQDPGQGLRLIYYSQIVNDFQKGDIAEGYSVSREKKESFPLTVTSAQKNPTAFYLCASSVTRGGELFFGEGSRLTVL.

Details on this clone: Its ends do not fully match the called genes, so a read error is possible. The chain combines TRBV7-9 with TRBJ2-1, with TRBD2 identical over 10 bases. The CDR3 runs 14 residues. Germline CDR1 is SEHNR and CDR2 is FQNEAQ (reference sequence). In nucleotides, the CDR3 is TGTGCCACCCAAGCGGGAGGGAGTTCCTACGAGCACCTCTTC. Its protein is CATQAGGSSYEHLF. The full variable domain, in which reference TRBV7-9 and TRBJ2-1 provide the parts outside the CDR3, is DTGVSQNPRHKITKRGQNVTFRCDPISEHNRLYWYRQTLGQGPEFLTYFQNEAQLEKSRLLSDRFSAERPKGSFSTLEIQRTEQGDSAMYLCATQAGGSSYEHLFGPGTRLTVL.